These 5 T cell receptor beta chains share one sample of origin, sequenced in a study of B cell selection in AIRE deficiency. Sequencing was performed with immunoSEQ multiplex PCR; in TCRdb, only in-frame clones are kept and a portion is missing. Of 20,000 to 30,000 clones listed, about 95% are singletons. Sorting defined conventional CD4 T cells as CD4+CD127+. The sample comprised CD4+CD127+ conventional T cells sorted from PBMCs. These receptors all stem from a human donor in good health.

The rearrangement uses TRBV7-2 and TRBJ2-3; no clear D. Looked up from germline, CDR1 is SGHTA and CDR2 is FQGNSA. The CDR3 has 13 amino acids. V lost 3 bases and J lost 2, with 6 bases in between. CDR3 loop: CASSFLYTDTQYF. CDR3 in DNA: TGTGCCAGCAGCTTCCTTTACACAGATACGCAGTATTTT.

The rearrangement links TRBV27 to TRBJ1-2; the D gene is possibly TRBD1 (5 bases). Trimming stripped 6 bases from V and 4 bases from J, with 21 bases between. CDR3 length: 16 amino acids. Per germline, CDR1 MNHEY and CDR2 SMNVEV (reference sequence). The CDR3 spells CASSSQGGGTSYGYTF. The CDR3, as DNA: TGTGCCAGCAGCTCTCAAGGCGGGGGGACCTCCTATGGCTACACCTTC.

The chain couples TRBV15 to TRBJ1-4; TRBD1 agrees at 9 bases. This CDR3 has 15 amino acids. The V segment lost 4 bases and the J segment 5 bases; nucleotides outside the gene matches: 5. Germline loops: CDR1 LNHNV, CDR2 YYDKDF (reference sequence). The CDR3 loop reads CATSTGTGRNEKLFF. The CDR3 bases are TGTGCCACCAGCACTGGGACAGGGAGAAATGAAAAACTGTTTTTT.

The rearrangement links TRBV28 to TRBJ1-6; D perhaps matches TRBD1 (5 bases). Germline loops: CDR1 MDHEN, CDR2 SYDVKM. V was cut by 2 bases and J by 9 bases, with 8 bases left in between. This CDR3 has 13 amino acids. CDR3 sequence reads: CASSLAGISPLHF. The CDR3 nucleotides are TGTGCCAGCAGTTTAGCAGGGATTTCACCCCTCCACTTT.

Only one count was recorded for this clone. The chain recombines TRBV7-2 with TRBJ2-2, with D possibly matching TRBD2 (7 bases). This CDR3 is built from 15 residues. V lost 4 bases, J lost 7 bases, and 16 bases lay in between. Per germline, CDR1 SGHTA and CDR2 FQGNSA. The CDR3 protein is CASSSQGGGNGELFF. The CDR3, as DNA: TGTGCCAGCAGCTCGCAGGGAGGGGGGAACGGGGAGCTGTTTTTT.